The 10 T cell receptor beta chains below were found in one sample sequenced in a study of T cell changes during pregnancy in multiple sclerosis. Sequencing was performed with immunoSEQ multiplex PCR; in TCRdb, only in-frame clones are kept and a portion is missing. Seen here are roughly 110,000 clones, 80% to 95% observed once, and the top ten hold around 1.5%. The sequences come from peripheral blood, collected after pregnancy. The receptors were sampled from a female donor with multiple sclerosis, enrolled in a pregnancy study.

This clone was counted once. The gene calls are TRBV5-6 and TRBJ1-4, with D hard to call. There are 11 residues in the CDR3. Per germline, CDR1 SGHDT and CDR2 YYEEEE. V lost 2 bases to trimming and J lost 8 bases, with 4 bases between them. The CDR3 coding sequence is TGTGCCAGCAGCTTCGAGGAAAAACTGTTTTTT. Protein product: CASSFEEKLFF.

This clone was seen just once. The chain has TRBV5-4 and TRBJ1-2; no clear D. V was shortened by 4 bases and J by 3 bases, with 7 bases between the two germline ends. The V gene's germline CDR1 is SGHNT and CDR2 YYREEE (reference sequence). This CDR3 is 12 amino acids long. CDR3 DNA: TGTGCCAGCAGCCCCAATGACTATGGCTACACCTTC. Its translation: CASSPNDYGYTF.

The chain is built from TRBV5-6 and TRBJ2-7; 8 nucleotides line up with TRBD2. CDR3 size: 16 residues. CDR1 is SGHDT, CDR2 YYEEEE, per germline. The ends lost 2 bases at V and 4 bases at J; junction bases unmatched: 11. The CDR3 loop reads CASSFGPAGVVYEQYF. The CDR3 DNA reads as TGTGCCAGCAGCTTCGGTCCAGCGGGAGTTGTTTACGAGCAGTACTTC.

CDR3 in DNA: TGTGCCAGCAGCTTTGGGACAAGGGAGCAGTTCTTC. Its protein product is CASSFGTREQFF. The rearrangement uses TRBV7-3 and TRBJ2-1, with TRBD1 as a possible D gene (6 bases). V was clipped by 3 bases and J by 10 bases, with 10 bases between them. This CDR3 is 12 amino acids long. CDR1 is SGHTA, CDR2 FQGTGA, per germline. The whole variable domain, remainder taken from reference TRBV7-3 and TRBJ2-1, is GAGVSQTPSNKVTEKGKYVELRCDPISGHTALYWYRQSLGQGPEFLIYFQGTGAADDSGLPNDRFFAVRPEGSVSTLKIQRTERGDSAVYLCASSFGTREQFFGPGTRLTVL.

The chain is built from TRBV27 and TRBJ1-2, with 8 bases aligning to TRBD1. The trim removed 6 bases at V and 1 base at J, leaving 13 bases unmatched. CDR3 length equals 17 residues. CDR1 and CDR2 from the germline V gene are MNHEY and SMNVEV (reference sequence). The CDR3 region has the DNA TGTGCCAGCAGCGCTAACCCCGGGACAGGTTATAACTATGGCTACACCTTC. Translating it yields CASSANPGTGYNYGYTF.

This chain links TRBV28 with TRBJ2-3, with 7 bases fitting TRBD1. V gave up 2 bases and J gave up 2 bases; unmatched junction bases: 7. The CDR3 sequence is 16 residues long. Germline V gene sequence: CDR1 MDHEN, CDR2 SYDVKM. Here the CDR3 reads CASSLQGTAHTDTQYF. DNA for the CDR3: TGTGCCAGCAGTTTACAAGGGACAGCTCACACAGATACGCAGTATTTT.

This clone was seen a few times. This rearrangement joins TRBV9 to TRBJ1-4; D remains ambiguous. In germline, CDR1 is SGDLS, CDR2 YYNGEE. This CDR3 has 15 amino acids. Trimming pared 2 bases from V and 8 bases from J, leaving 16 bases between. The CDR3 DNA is TGTGCCAGCAGCGTGAACAGCCTGAGTGGGGAAAAACTGTTTTTT. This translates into CASSVNSLSGEKLFF. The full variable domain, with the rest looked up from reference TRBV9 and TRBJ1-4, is DSGVTQTPKHLITATGQRVTLRCSPRSGDLSVYWYQQSLDQGLQFLIQYYNGEERAKGNILERFSAQQFPDLHSELNLSSLELGDSALYFCASSVNSLSGEKLFFGSGTQLSVL.

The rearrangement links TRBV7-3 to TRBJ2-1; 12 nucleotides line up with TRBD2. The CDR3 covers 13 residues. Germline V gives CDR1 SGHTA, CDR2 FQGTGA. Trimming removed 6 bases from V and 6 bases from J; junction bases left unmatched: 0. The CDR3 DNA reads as TGTGCCAGCAGGACTAGCGGGGGCAATGAGCAGTTCTTC. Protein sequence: CASRTSGGNEQFF.

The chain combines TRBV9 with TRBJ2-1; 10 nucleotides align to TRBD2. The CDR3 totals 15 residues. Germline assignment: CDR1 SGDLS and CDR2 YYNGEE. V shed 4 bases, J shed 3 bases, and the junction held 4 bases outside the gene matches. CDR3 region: CASSSIAGGYNEQFF. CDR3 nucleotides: TGTGCCAGCAGCTCCATAGCGGGGGGCTACAATGAGCAGTTCTTC.

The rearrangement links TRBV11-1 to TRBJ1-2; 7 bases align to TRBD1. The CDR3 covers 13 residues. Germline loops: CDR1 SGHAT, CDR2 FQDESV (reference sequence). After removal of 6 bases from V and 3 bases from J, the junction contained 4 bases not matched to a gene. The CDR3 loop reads CASRGQPDYGYTF. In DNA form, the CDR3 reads TGTGCCAGCAGGGGACAGCCCGACTATGGCTACACCTTC.